This is a list of T cell receptor beta chains from one sample in a study of blood T cell repertoires in COVID-19. Libraries were prepared by immunoSEQ multiplex PCR; TCRdb keeps only in-frame clonotypes and omits some of them. The top ten clones hold 1.7% of a sample with around 300,000 clones, roughly nine tenths of them seen once. The material sequenced was PBMCs or T cells enriched from blood (not recorded which). The source is a woman in her thirties or forties who had recovered from COVID-19. CDR3s include the opening cysteine and the closing phenylalanine or tryptophan. D genes are given only for firm matches. Size is omitted from some rows. Given values are once, few, many or a class for expanded clones.

NA | TRBD2 | TRBJ2-5 | TRBV9 | CASSTLGIAGETQYF | TGTGCCAGCAGCACCCTTGGGATAGCGGGGGAGACCCAGTACTTC
NA | NA | TRBJ1-5 | TRBV28 | CASSSPPSGRNQPQHF | TGTGCCAGCAGTTCACCCCCCTCAGGGCGGAATCAGCCCCAGCATTTT
NA | TRBD1 | TRBJ2-3 | TRBV9 | CALTPPRGRNLSTDTQYF | TGTGCCCTAACACCTCCCAGGGGGAGAAACCTAAGCACAGATACGCAGTATTTT
NA | NA | TRBJ1-2 | TRBV2 | CASKRSGEGFHGYTF | TGTGCCAGCAAGAGATCTGGGGAGGGATTTCATGGCTACACCTTC
NA | TRBD2 | TRBJ2-1 | TRBV7-2 | CASSLGLAGNYNEQFF | TGTGCCAGCAGCTTAGGACTAGCGGGGAATTACAATGAGCAGTTCTTC
NA | TRBD2 | TRBJ2-7 | TRBV6-6 | CASSLKAGGTVSYEQYF | TGTGCCAGCAGTCTAAAAGCGGGAGGGACGGTCTCCTACGAGCAGTACTTC
NA | NA | TRBJ2-5 | TRBV2 | CAGGGMQETQYF | TGTGCTGGGGGCGGTATGCAAGAGACCCAGTACTTC
NA | TRBD1 | TRBJ2-7 | TRBV6-6 | CASSYSTGLKSYEQYF | TGTGCCAGCAGTTACTCGACAGGGTTAAAGTCCTACGAGCAGTACTTC
NA | TRBD1 | TRBJ1-1 | TRBV5-1 | CASSLTTGVVNTEAFF | TGCGCCAGCAGCCTTACGACAGGGGTGGTAAACACTGAAGCTTTCTTT
NA | TRBD1 | TRBJ1-6 | TRBV7-8 | CASRTGYNSPLHF | TGTGCCAGCAGGACAGGGTATAATTCACCCCTCCACTTT
NA | NA | TRBJ2-1 | TRBV7-9 | CASSLRQGSSYNEQFF | TGTGCCAGCAGCTTACGGCAGGGGAGCTCCTACAATGAGCAGTTCTTC
NA | TRBD2 | TRBJ2-1 | TRBV7-9 | CASSLETSGRAFEQFF | TGTGCCAGCAGCTTAGAAACTAGCGGGAGGGCCTTTGAGCAGTTCTTC
NA | NA | TRBJ2-3 | TRBV18 | CASSPRQTPSTDTQYF | TGTGCCAGCTCACCCAGACAGACCCCTAGCACAGATACGCAGTATTTT
NA | NA | TRBJ1-2 | TRBV5-4 | CASSLGGGVRDQLYGYTF | TGTGCCAGCAGCTTGGGGGGGGGCGTTAGGGACCAACTCTATGGCTACACCTTC
NA | TRBD1 | TRBJ1-3 | TRBV5-4 | CASSRWTGSSGNTIYF | TGTGCCAGCAGCCGATGGACAGGCAGCTCTGGAAACACCATATATTTT
NA | NA | TRBJ2-5 | TRBV7-9 | CASSSPRGAETQYF | TGTGCCAGCAGCTCCCCTCGGGGGGCAGAGACCCAGTACTTC
NA | NA | TRBJ2-1 | TRBV19 | CASSSPDRNNEQFF | TGTGCCAGTAGTTCCCCGGACAGAAACAATGAGCAGTTCTTC
NA | NA | TRBJ2-3 | TRBV19 | CAADGGRGRTDTQYF | TGTGCCGCGGATGGGGGCAGGGGTCGCACAGATACGCAGTATTTT
NA | TRBD1 | TRBJ2-5 | TRBV29-1 | CSVPDRVRETQYF | TGCAGCGTTCCCGACAGGGTGAGAGAGACCCAGTACTTC
NA | NA | TRBJ1-6 | TRBV5-4 | CASGGGGGDSPLHF | TGTGCCAGCGGGGGGGGCGGAGGGGACTCACCCCTCCACTTT
NA | TRBD1 | TRBJ1-1 | TRBV5-1 | CASSGTGTENTEAFF | TGCGCCAGCAGCGGTACCGGGACAGAGAACACTGAAGCTTTCTTT
once | NA | TRBJ2-6 | TRBV11-3 | CASSLGTGYSGANVLTF | TGTGCCAGCAGCTTAGGAACAGGGTACTCTGGGGCCAACGTCCTGACTTTC
NA | NA | TRBJ2-1 | TRBV7-6 | CASSLMESKNNEQFF | TGTGCCAGCAGCTTAATGGAGTCGAAGAACAATGAGCAGTTCTTC
NA | NA | TRBJ2-1 | TRBV6-6 | CASSYKRPGSGEQFF | TGTGCCAGCAGTTACAAGCGCCCGGGGAGCGGTGAGCAGTTCTTC
NA | NA | TRBJ1-2 | TRBV21-1 | CASSIGRQGYRYTF | TGTGCCAGCAGCATAGGGAGACAGGGTTATCGCTACACCTTC
NA | TRBD1 | TRBJ1-1 | TRBV19 | CASSDPGQGAHGRAFF | TGTGCCAGTAGTGATCCGGGACAGGGTGCTCACGGGCGGGCTTTCTTT
NA | TRBD1 | TRBJ1-2 | TRBV27 | CASSQGQGRYGYTF | TGTGCCAGCAGTCAAGGACAGGGACGCTATGGCTACACCTTC
NA | TRBD2 | TRBJ2-1 | TRBV11-3 | CASSSQLAGVVNEQFF | TGTGCCAGCAGCTCCCAACTAGCGGGAGTGGTAAATGAGCAGTTCTTC
NA | NA | TRBJ1-3 | TRBV13 | CASRTGGGNTIYF | TGTGCCAGTCGCACCGGGGGTGGAAACACCATATATTTT
once | TRBD1 | TRBJ1-5 | TRBV7-2 | CASSYTGAYNQPQHF | TGTGCCAGCAGCTACACAGGGGCCTACAATCAGCCCCAGCATTTT
NA | NA | TRBJ1-2 | TRBV7-9 | CASSSTQANYGYTF | TGTGCCAGCAGCTCCACACAGGCTAACTATGGCTACACCTTC
NA | NA | TRBJ1-5 | TRBV6-5 | CASSYTKQGGQPQHF | TGTGCCAGCAGTTACACAAAACAGGGCGGGCAGCCCCAGCATTTT
NA | NA | TRBJ1-2 | TRBV27 | CASAKTGIRNYGYTF | TGTGCCAGCGCTAAAACCGGGATAAGGAACTATGGCTACACCTTC
NA | TRBD2 | TRBJ2-5 | TRBV3-1/TRBV3-2 | CASSLGLAGLQETQYF | TGTGCCAGCAGCTTGGGACTAGCGGGGTTGCAAGAGACCCAGTACTTC
NA | TRBD1 | TRBJ1-2 | TRBV3-1/TRBV3-2 | CASRTSGTGVGYTF | TGTGCCAGCAGAACCTCCGGGACAGGGGTTGGCTACACCTTC
NA | NA | TRBJ2-3 | TRBV6-2/TRBV6-3 | CASSRPRGGVKQYF | TGTGCCAGCAGTCGACCCCGAGGGGGGGTTAAGCAGTATTTT
few | TRBD2 | TRBJ2-2 | TRBV9 | CASSARGGLADTGELFF | TGTGCCAGCAGCGCGAGAGGGGGACTAGCGGACACCGGGGAGCTGTTTTTT
NA | NA | TRBJ1-2 | TRBV6-5 | CASSYSRGLHYGYTF | TGTGCCAGCAGTTACTCGAGAGGGCTGCATTATGGCTACACCTTC
NA | TRBD1 | TRBJ1-5 | TRBV2 | CASRGQGTGNQPQHF | TGTGCCAGCAGAGGACAGGGTACGGGCAATCAGCCCCAGCATTTT
NA | NA | TRBJ1-2 | TRBV7-9 | CASSPLGHDGYTF | TGTGCCAGCAGCCCCCTGGGACACGATGGCTACACCTTC
NA | NA | TRBJ1-1 | TRBV7-8 | CASSARVNTEAFF | TGTGCCAGCAGCGCACGAGTGAACACTGAAGCTTTCTTT
NA | TRBD1 | TRBJ2-3 | TRBV12-5 | CASGLVQGADTQYF | TGTGCTAGTGGTTTGGTACAGGGGGCAGATACGCAGTATTTT
NA | NA | TRBJ1-2 | TRBV5-1 | CASSQNPPGGRGYTF | TGCGCCAGCAGCCAGAACCCGCCGGGGGGACGGGGCTACACCTTC
NA | NA | TRBJ1-1 | TRBV7-2 | CASSSSYTAESFF | TGTGCCAGCAGCTCTTCTTACACCGCGGAGTCTTTCTTT
NA | NA | TRBJ1-6 | TRBV12-3/TRBV12-4 | CASSFFSARALHF | TGTGCCAGCAGTTTCTTCTCTGCACGGGCCCTCCACTTT
NA | NA | TRBJ1-1 | TRBV4-2 | CASSRRQVRDTEAFF | TGTGCCAGCAGCCGCAGACAGGTCCGGGACACTGAAGCTTTCTTT
NA | TRBD1 | TRBJ2-5 | TRBV2 | CASSHRGVSETQYF | TGTGCCAGCAGTCACAGGGGGGTCTCAGAGACCCAGTACTTC